This TCR beta chain comes out of a study of siplizumab effects on memory and regulatory T cells. The ends lost 4 bases at V and 12 bases at J; junction bases unmatched: 15. CDR3 length equals 14 residues. Per the germline V gene, CDR1 is SGDLS and CDR2 is YYNGEE. Clones were sequenced by immunoSEQ multiplex PCR, and TCRdb holds only the in-frame ones, with some missing. This sample carries tens of thousands of clones, approximately 97% of them seen once, and the ten largest clones take 0.025% to 0.035%. The rearrangement links TRBV9 to TRBJ1-2, with 7 bases aligning to TRBD1. The receptor's source is a human donor in good health. The specimen was naive CD4+ T cells sorted from blood. The CDR3 DNA is TGTGCCAGCAGCCCCAGGGGGGGACTGGGTAGGAACACCTTC. Translation: CASSPRGGLGRNTF.